This T cell receptor beta chain was documented in a study of blood T cells in healthy people across ages. Germline V gene sequence: CDR1 SQVTM, CDR2 ANQGSEA. The CDR3 covers 12 residues. Trimming removed 4 bases at V and 1 base at J, with 7 bases between. Primed by a sample-barcoded 5' primer and a J-beta primer mix, a second PCR proceeded for about 6 to 11 cycles. One entry per CDR3 protein, called by TCRdb with MiXCR from the 5' RACE reads. Here the sample spans around 580,000 distinct CDR3 sequences, less than 60% being singletons. Healthy individuals of Caucasian origin from Russia, aged about 6 to 95, served as donors.

The receptor's source is a man older than 75 in good health. The source material was blood. V gene TRBV29-1 combines with J gene TRBJ1-1; the D gene is possibly TRBD1 (6 bases). The CDR3 loop reads CSVVTGNTEAFF. CDR3 bases: TGCAGCGTTGTGACAGGGAACACTGAAGCTTTCTTT.